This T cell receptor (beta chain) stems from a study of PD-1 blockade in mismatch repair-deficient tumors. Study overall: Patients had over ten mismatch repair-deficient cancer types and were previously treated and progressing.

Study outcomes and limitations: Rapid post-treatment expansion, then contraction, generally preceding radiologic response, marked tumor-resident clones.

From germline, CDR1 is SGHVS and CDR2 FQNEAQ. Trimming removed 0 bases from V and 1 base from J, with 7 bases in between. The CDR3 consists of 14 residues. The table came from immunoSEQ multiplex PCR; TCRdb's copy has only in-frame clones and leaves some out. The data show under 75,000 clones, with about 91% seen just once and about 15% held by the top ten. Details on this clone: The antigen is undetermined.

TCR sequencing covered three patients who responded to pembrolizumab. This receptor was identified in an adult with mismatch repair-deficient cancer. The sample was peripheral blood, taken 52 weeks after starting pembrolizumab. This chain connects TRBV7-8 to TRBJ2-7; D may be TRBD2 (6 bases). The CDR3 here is CASSLAAGSYEQYF. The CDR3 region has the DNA TGTGCCAGCAGCTTAGCGGCGGGATCCTACGAGCAGTACTTC.